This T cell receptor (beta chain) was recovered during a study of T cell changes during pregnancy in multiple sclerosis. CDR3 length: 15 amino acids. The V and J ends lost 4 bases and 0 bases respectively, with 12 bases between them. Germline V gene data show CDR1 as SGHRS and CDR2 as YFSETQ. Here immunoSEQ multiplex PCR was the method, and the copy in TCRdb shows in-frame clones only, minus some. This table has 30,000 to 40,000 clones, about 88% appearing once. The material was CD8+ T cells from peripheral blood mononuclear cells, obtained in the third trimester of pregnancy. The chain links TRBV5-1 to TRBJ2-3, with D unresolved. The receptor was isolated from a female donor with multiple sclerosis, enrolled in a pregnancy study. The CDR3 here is CASSPFGRSTDTQYF. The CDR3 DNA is TGCGCCAGCAGCCCATTTGGGCGAAGCACAGATACGCAGTATTTT.